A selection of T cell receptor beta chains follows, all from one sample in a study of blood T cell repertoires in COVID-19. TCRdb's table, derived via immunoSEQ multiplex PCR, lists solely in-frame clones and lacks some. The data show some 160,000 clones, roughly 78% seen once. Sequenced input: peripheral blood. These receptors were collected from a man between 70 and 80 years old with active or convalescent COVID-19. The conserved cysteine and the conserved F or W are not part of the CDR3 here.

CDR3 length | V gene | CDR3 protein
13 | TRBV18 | ASSTGQPRHTEAF
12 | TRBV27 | ASRLGSSTDTQY
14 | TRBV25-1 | ASSESSGLLYYEQY
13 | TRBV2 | ASTINVNNNSPLH
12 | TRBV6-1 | ASRLQPDSYEQY
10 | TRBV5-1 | ASSSTDSPLH
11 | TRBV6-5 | ASRLAGNYEQY
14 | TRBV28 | ASSLGVAGVDSPLH
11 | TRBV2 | ASSPTSGGSWN
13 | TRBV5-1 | ASSLADGDYNEQF
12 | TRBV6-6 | ASSLGGWDTEAF
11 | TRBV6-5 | ASTAGWATEAF
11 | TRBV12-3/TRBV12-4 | ASSFLEMNTIY
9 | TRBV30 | AWSTGYGYT
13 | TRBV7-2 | ASSLVPAGQQPQH
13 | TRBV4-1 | ASSQVPQGDYEQY
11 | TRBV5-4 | ASSFERGDTQY
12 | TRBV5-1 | ASSLGLTNNEQF
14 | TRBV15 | ATSRAPGTGHEKLF
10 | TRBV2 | ASSQSTDTQY
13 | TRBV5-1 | ASSLGTSGRNEQF
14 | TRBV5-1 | ASSLAPEGVNTEAF
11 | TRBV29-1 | SGGTGQMNGYT
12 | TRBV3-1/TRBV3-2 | ASSLGTYAGELF
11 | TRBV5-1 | ASKSGPGETQY
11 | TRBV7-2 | ASSTLASGEQF
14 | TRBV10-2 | ASSGGAFGEGETQY
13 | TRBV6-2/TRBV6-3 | ASSSPGTVGDEQF
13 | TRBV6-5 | ASSTLGGSYNEQF
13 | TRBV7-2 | ASSLTTGLNQPQH
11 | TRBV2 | ASSSLASDTQY
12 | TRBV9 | ASSVAQGTDTQY
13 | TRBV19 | ASTLPGQMNTEAF
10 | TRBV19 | ASSMTSGRQF
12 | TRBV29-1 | SVSGRGPNEKLF
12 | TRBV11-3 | ASKQGARSEKLF
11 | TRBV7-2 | ASTRTDQETQY
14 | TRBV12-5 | ASGLDALGGNTEAF
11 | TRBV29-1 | SATGRGIEKLF
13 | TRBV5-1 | ASSEKGTGQYGYT
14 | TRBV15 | ATSRDGTGAEQPQH
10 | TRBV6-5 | ASSSRDQPQH
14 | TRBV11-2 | ASSLDRAGVFYEQY
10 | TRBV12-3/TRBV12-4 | ASSPSGYGYT
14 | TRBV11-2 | ASSLYRVGGNTEAF
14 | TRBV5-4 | ASSLGGAGAFYEQY
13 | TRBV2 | ASSEQGKGNQPQH
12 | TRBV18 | ASSAGGQGNGYT
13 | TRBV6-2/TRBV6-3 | ASSRPGRGEETQY
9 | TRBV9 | ASSGGHGLT
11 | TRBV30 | AWSVGQGYGYT
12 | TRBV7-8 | ASSTSLMNTEAF
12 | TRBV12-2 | ASRLRTGTHEQY
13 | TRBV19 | ASSIPQGAVDGYT
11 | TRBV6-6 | ASSGTRSHEQY
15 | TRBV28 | ASSFPSGAGGSTEAF
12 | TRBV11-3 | ASSLADSYNEQF
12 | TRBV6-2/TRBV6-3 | ASSAGQGRGGYT